These T cell receptor beta chains were read from a single sample in a study of T-cell reconstitution after alpha-beta-depleted transplantation in children. TCRdb fed the PCR reads into MiXCR, producing one record per CDR3 protein. The table lists some 290,000 distinct CDR3 sequences, over 20% of them singletons. The source material was PBMCs, mostly from graft donor cells, sampled 180 days after TCRalphabeta/CD19-depleted stem cell transplant. All receptors come from a male patient between 5 and 17 years old who had a stem cell transplant for acute lymphoblastic leukemia, so the T cells may come from the graft donor. Each CDR3 is given with its conserved first and last residue. D genes are given only for firm matches. Not every row has a clone size; where given, it reads once, few, many or a size class.

CDR3 protein	CDR3 DNA	D gene	V gene	J gene	clone size
CASSPIRQGTYEQYF	TGCGCCAGCAGCCCTATCCGACAGGGTACCTACGAGCAGTACTTC	TRBD1	TRBV5-1	TRBJ2-7	NA
CASSLNVGANVLTF	TGCGCCAGCAGCTTGAACGTAGGGGCCAACGTCCTGACTTTC	NA	TRBV5-1	TRBJ2-6	NA
CASSYRVAGTEAFF	TGTGCCAGCAGCTACAGGGTTGCGGGCACTGAAGCTTTCTTT	NA	TRBV7-9	TRBJ1-1	once
CASSQSGISYEQYF	TGCGCCAGCAGCCAAAGCGGGATTTCCTACGAGCAGTACTTC	TRBD2	TRBV4-1	TRBJ2-7	many
CAGARGTGEQYF	TGTGCCGGGGCGCGGGGGACGGGGGAGCAGTACTTC	TRBD2	TRBV28	TRBJ2-7	NA
CASSYRWVTNEQFF	TGCGCCAGCAGCTATAGATGGGTTACTAATGAGCAGTTCTTC	NA	TRBV5-1	TRBJ2-1	few
CASSPPLKNSPLHF	TGTGCCAGTAGTCCGCCACTCAAGAATTCACCCCTCCACTTT	NA	TRBV19	TRBJ1-6	NA
CASSEPPVNTEAFF	TGTGCCAGCAGTGAACCGCCAGTTAACACTGAAGCTTTCTTT	NA	TRBV6-1	TRBJ1-1	NA
CATDSSSTDTQYF	TGTGCCACCGATTCCTCTAGCACAGATACGCAGTATTTT	NA	TRBV10-3	TRBJ2-3	NA
CASSLPGQLVSNEQYF	TGTGCCAGCAGCTTGCCCGGACAGTTGGTAAGCAACGAGCAGTACTTC	NA	TRBV5-4	TRBJ2-7	few
CASSIASGLNTGELFF	TGTGCCAGCAGCATCGCCAGTGGACTAAACACCGGGGAGCTGTTTTTT	NA	TRBV11-2	TRBJ2-2	NA
CASSFGRGALDYTF	TGTGCCAGCAGTTTTGGTCGGGGGGCTCTCGACTACACCTTC	NA	TRBV27	TRBJ1-2	few
CASSFNPGTYEQYF	TGTGCCAGCAGCTTCAATCCAGGTACCTACGAGCAGTACTTC	NA	TRBV5-6	TRBJ2-7	NA
CASSIGGSNQPQHF	TGTGCCAGCAGCATAGGCGGGAGCAATCAGCCCCAGCATTTT	NA	TRBV7-6	TRBJ1-5	NA
CASSVATGLRNEQYF	TGTGCCAGCAGCGTAGCAACGGGCTTAAGGAACGAGCAGTACTTC	NA	TRBV9	TRBJ2-7	NA
CAISEMHQPQHF	TGTGCCATCAGTGAAATGCATCAGCCCCAGCATTTT	NA	TRBV10-3	TRBJ1-5	few
CASSSGTGGDTGELFF	TGTGCCAGCAGCAGCGGGACAGGGGGTGACACCGGGGAGCTGTTTTTT	TRBD1	TRBV7-3	TRBJ2-2	NA
CASSFLLGSYEQYF	TGTGCCAGCAGCTTTTTACTAGGATCCTACGAGCAGTACTTC	NA	TRBV5-4	TRBJ2-7	once
CASSWDSYQPQHF	TGTGCCAGCAGCTGGGACAGTTATCAGCCCCAGCATTTT	TRBD1	TRBV11-2	TRBJ1-5	NA
CASRSGSPSTDTQYF	TGCGCCAGCCGAAGCGGATCCCCTAGCACAGATACGCAGTATTTT	NA	TRBV5-1	TRBJ2-3	few
CATTPGTSGRGAYNEQFF	TGTGCCACCACCCCTGGGACTAGCGGGAGAGGCGCCTACAATGAGCAGTTCTTC	TRBD2	TRBV24-1	TRBJ2-1	few
CASSRQMLSEAFF	TGTGCCAGCAGCCGGCAGATGCTCTCTGAAGCTTTCTTT	NA	TRBV3-1	TRBJ1-1	many
CASSALAGIYEQYF	TGCGCCAGCAGCGCTCTAGCGGGCATCTACGAGCAGTACTTC	TRBD2	TRBV5-1	TRBJ2-7	few
CASRFQETAGGYEQYF	TGCGCCAGCAGGTTTCAGGAGACAGCGGGAGGCTACGAGCAGTACTTC	TRBD2	TRBV4-1	TRBJ2-7	NA
CASSEGLPSTDTQYF	TGTGCCAGCAGCGAAGGACTACCTAGCACAGATACGCAGTATTTT	NA	TRBV14	TRBJ2-3	NA
CSATSGSSYEQYF	TGCAGTGCTACTAGCGGGAGCTCCTACGAGCAGTACTTC	TRBD2	TRBV20-1	TRBJ2-7	few
CAISESLLLDTEAFF	TGTGCCATCAGTGAGTCGTTACTTCTGGACACTGAAGCTTTCTTT	NA	TRBV10-3	TRBJ1-1	NA
CATSTGPPGQYF	TGTGCCACCAGTACCGGGCCACCAGGGCAGTATTTT	NA	TRBV15	TRBJ2-3	NA
CASRWAGAYNEQFF	TGTGCCAGCAGGTGGGCAGGGGCCTACAATGAGCAGTTCTTC	NA	TRBV27	TRBJ2-1	NA
CSVETGYGYTF	TGCAGCGTTGAAACAGGCTATGGCTACACCTTC	NA	TRBV29-1	TRBJ1-2	few
CSARPRLNRVPRQFF	TGCAGTGCTAGGCCCCGACTAAACAGGGTCCCCCGACAGTTCTTC	NA	TRBV20-1	TRBJ2-1	NA
CASQVARMNTEAFF	TGCGCCAGTCAAGTGGCACGAATGAACACTGAAGCTTTCTTT	NA	TRBV10-2	TRBJ1-1	few
CASSPAGYYGYTF	TGTGCCAGCAGCCCCGCAGGATACTATGGCTACACCTTC	NA	TRBV7-9	TRBJ1-2	NA
CASSNSGGLDGYTF	TGTGCCAGCAGTAATTCAGGGGGACTAGATGGCTACACCTTC	TRBD1	TRBV6-1	TRBJ1-2	NA
CSVEWTSGRTDTQYF	TGCAGCGTCGAGTGGACTAGCGGTCGCACAGATACGCAGTATTTT	TRBD2	TRBV29-1	TRBJ2-3	few
CATSSDPGGYNEQFF	TGTGCCACCAGCAGTGACCCTGGCGGGTACAATGAGCAGTTCTTC	NA	TRBV15	TRBJ2-1	NA
CASSYTLSRPLAYEQFF	TGTGCCAGCAGTTACACTCTTAGCCGTCCCCTAGCCTATGAGCAGTTCTTC	NA	TRBV12-3/TRBV12-4	TRBJ2-1	many
CASSSDYTGELFF	TGTGCCAGCAGCTCAGACTACACCGGGGAGCTGTTTTTT	NA	TRBV7-8	TRBJ2-2	NA
CATSVVGQGAPGELFF	TGTGCCACCAGTGTTGTGGGACAGGGGGCCCCCGGGGAGCTGTTTTTT	TRBD1	TRBV24-1	TRBJ2-2	NA
CSASGQSYEQYF	TGCAGTGCTAGTGGTCAGTCCTACGAGCAGTACTTC	NA	TRBV20-1	TRBJ2-7	NA
CASSDPGQVYEQYF	TGTGCCAGTAGCGACCCGGGACAAGTCTACGAGCAGTACTTC	NA	TRBV19	TRBJ2-7	NA
CASRADYNEQFF	TGTGCCAGCAGGGCGGACTACAATGAGCAGTTCTTC	NA	TRBV6-5	TRBJ2-1	few
CASSRSGMTNTGELFF	TGTGCCAGCAGCAGATCAGGGATGACGAACACCGGGGAGCTGTTTTTT	NA	TRBV7-8	TRBJ2-2	NA
CASSLEIGEQYF	TGCGCCAGCAGCTTGGAAATAGGGGAGCAGTACTTC	NA	TRBV5-1	TRBJ2-7	NA
CASSSTGPSSYEQYF	TGCGCCAGCAGCAGCACAGGGCCAAGCTCCTACGAGCAGTACTTC	NA	TRBV5-1	TRBJ2-7	NA
CASSRPEGGTQYF	TGTGCCAGCAGCCGGCCAGAGGGGGGGACGCAGTATTTT	NA	TRBV5-6	TRBJ2-3	few
CASSPGLGPGTDTQYF	TGCGCCAGCAGTCCGGGGCTCGGACCGGGTACAGATACGCAGTATTTT	NA	TRBV10-1	TRBJ2-3	NA
CASSVVPDTQNEQYF	TGTGCCAGCAGCGTAGTCCCGGACACACAAAACGAGCAGTACTTC	NA	TRBV9	TRBJ2-7	few
CASSQGGLAEYEQYF	TGTGCCAGCAGCCAGGGTGGGCTAGCGGAATACGAGCAGTACTTC	TRBD2	TRBV3-1	TRBJ2-7	NA
CSAAGTKQFF	TGCAGTGCTGCCGGGACCAAGCAGTTCTTC	NA	TRBV20-1	TRBJ2-1	many
CAISESSTGNYGYTF	TGTGCCATCAGTGAGTCGTCTACGGGTAACTATGGCTACACCTTC	NA	TRBV10-3	TRBJ1-2	few
CSAEKIQGFITAGANVLTF	TGCAGTGCTGAAAAAATACAGGGGTTCATAACGGCCGGGGCCAACGTCCTGACTTTC	TRBD1	TRBV20-1	TRBJ2-6	NA
CASSFLDRANSPLHF	TGTGCCAGCAGTTTCCTCGACAGGGCCAATTCACCCCTCCACTTT	TRBD1	TRBV27	TRBJ1-6	NA
CASSLWADEQFF	TGTGCCAGCAGCTTATGGGCGGATGAGCAGTTCTTC	NA	TRBV7-9	TRBJ2-1	NA
CSVDGGSGTGNYGYTF	TGCAGCGTTGATGGGGGAAGTGGGACAGGGAACTATGGCTACACCTTC	TRBD1	TRBV29-1	TRBJ1-2	NA
CASSFYDRPSYEQYF	TGTGCCAGCAGTTTTTATGACAGACCTTCCTACGAGCAGTACTTC	NA	TRBV12-3/TRBV12-4	TRBJ2-7	NA
CASSLWTPLAKNIQYF	TGTGCCAGCAGCCTATGGACTCCGCTAGCCAAAAACATTCAGTACTTC	NA	TRBV7-3	TRBJ2-4	NA
CASSQALRTGVHTEAFF	TGTGCCAGCAGCCAAGCTCTTCGGACAGGGGTCCACACTGAAGCTTTCTTT	TRBD1	TRBV4-2	TRBJ1-1	many